The 30 T cell receptor beta chains presented below share a single source sample, sequenced in a study of shared clonotypes between healthy human individuals (dated by TCRdb to about 2020). Library preparation was by the immunoSEQ multiplex PCR assay. TCRdb mirrors the immuneACCESS table, restricted to in-frame sequences. Some clones are absent from its copies; in checked studies, under half trace to an unresolved V gene, and the reason for the others is unknown. This sample comprises some 580,000 clones, about 96% of them detected only once. Around 0.06% of the sample is in the top ten clones. The sequencing input was naive CD4+ T cells sorted from blood. The sample's cell subset or site label, decoded: CD45RA+ positively selected. The receptors derive from a young woman in good health.

J is TRBJ2-3 and V is TRBV11-1; the D gene is possibly TRBD2 (7 bases). CDR1 and CDR2 from the germline V gene are SGHAT and FQDESV (reference sequence). Trimming stripped 4 bases from V and 6 bases from J, with 17 bases between. The CDR3 runs 15 residues. The CDR3 spells CASSWTRGYMDTQYF. The CDR3 nucleotides are TGTGCCAGCAGCTGGACTAGGGGGTATATGGATACGCAGTATTTT.

The V call is TRBV11-1, the J call TRBJ2-7, with D possibly being TRBD1 (6 bases). Trimming stripped 6 bases from V and 1 base from J, with 10 bases between. Germline-derived CDR1 and CDR2 are SGHAT and FQDESV (reference sequence). This CDR3 spans 13 amino acids. For the CDR3, the DNA is TGTGCCAGCAGTTCAGGGGTATCCTACGAGCAGTACTTC. Protein: CASSSGVSYEQYF.

The sample holds one count of this clone. The CDR3 is CASSTRQGGQPQHF. In DNA, the CDR3 is TGTGCCAGCAGTACCCGACAGGGGGGTCAGCCCCAGCATTTT. The chain is built from TRBV27 and TRBJ1-5; TRBD1 aligns across 9 bases. The CDR3 length is 14 residues. Germline V CDR1 and CDR2: MNHEY, SMNVEV (reference sequence). The ends lost 5 bases at V and 6 bases at J; junction bases unmatched: 5.

The chain combines TRBV28 with TRBJ1-6; TRBD1 matches 8 bases. CDR1 MDHEN and CDR2 SYDVKM come from the germline V gene. Losses at the gene ends were 7 bases for V and 7 bases for J; bases not matched to a gene: 12. This CDR3 contains 16 residues. The CDR3 bases are TGTGCCAGCACTGTCGAGAGGGCAGGGGGCAATTCACCCCTCCACTTT. Translating it yields CASTVERAGGNSPLHF.

J is TRBJ2-5 and V is TRBV7-8; 9 bases line up with TRBD1. The CDR3 spans 14 residues. Germline V gene lookup returns CDR1 SGHVS and CDR2 FQNEAQ. The ends lost 5 bases at V and 4 bases at J; junction bases unmatched: 5. CDR3 nucleotides: TGTGCCAGCAGCACGGGACAGGGAGGAGAGACCCAGTACTTC. Encoded protein: CASSTGQGGETQYF.

The genes are TRBV18 and TRBJ2-3; the match to TRBD2 covers 8 bases. There are 16 residues in the CDR3. CDR1 is KGHSH, CDR2 LQKENI, per germline. J lost 0 bases, V lost 2 bases, and 4 bases had no gene match. The CDR3 sequence: CASSPTSGLSTDTQYF. The CDR3 nucleotides read TGTGCCAGCTCACCAACTAGCGGTCTTAGCACAGATACGCAGTATTTT. Full variable domain (outside the CDR3, taken from reference TRBV18 and TRBJ2-3): NAGVMQNPRHLVRRRGQEARLRCSPMKGHSHVYWYRQLPEEGLKFMVYLQKENIIDESGMPKERFSAEFPKEGPSILRIQQVVRGDSAAYFCASSPTSGLSTDTQYFGPGTRLTVL.

This sequence joins TRBV28 and TRBJ2-4; 7 bases align to TRBD1. CDR3 length: 14 amino acids. With V trimmed by 5 bases and J by 6 bases, 7 bases remained unmatched. CDR1 and CDR2 from the germline V gene are MDHEN and SYDVKM. The CDR3: CASSNGQALNIQYF. CDR3 sequence (DNA): TGTGCCAGCAGTAACGGACAGGCCCTAAACATTCAGTACTTC.

V and J are TRBV4-1 and TRBJ2-3, with 10 bases identical to TRBD2. This CDR3 spans 17 amino acids. The V segment lost 0 bases and the J segment 5 bases; nucleotides outside the gene matches: 8. The V gene's germline CDR1 is MGHRA and CDR2 YSYEKL. CDR3 amino acids: CASSQEPSGRGGDTQYF. The CDR3 nucleotides are TGCGCCAGCAGCCAAGAACCTAGCGGGAGAGGTGGAGATACGCAGTATTTT.

Points on this clone: Additional DNA sequences in this sample encode the identical CDR3. The gene calls are TRBV2 and TRBJ1-2; TRBD1 is a possible D gene (5 bases). V was cut by 6 bases and J by 8 bases, with 7 bases left in between. The germline CDR1 and CDR2 sequences are SNHLY and FYNNEI. This CDR3 region has 10 residues. The CDR3 region is CASSGGGYTF. CDR3 in DNA: TGTGCCAGCAGCGGGGGGGGCTACACCTTC.

The genes are TRBV28 and TRBJ2-7; 8 positions match TRBD2. Per germline, CDR1 MDHEN and CDR2 SYDVKM. V was pared by 5 bases and J by 6 bases, with 6 bases of the junction left unmatched. The CDR3 sequence is 13 residues long. Written as DNA, the CDR3 is TGTGCCAGCAGTCTGACTCGGGGGGGCGAGCAGTACTTC. It translates to CASSLTRGGEQYF. Full variable domain (outside the CDR3, taken from reference TRBV28 and TRBJ2-7): DVKVTQSSRYLVKRTGEKVFLECVQDMDHENMFWYRQDPGLGLRLIYFSYDVKMKEKGDIPEGYSVSREKKERFSLILESASTNQTSMYLCASSLTRGGEQYFGPGTRLTVT.

The chain combines TRBV10-2 with TRBJ2-1; 9 nucleotides match TRBD2. V gave up 6 bases and J gave up 7 bases; unmatched junction bases: 4. Germline lookup yields CDR1 WSHSY and CDR2 SAAADI. The CDR3 extends over 13 amino acids. Here the CDR3 DNA reads TGCGCCAGCAGAGCGGGAGGCGGGAATGAGCAGTTCTTC. Amino acid sequence: CASRAGGGNEQFF.

The chain recombines TRBV15 with TRBJ2-3; D is perhaps TRBD1 or TRBD2 (5 bases each). Trimming removed 1 base from V and 4 bases from J, with 12 bases in between. CDR1 and CDR2 (germline): LNHNV, YYDKDF (reference sequence). This CDR3 has 15 residues. The CDR3 DNA reads TGTGCCACCAGCAGAGCGCCAGGGAGAGCAGATACGCAGTATTTT. This codes for CATSRAPGRADTQYF.

To note about this clone: At one end, the junction sequence differs from germline, possibly due to a read error. V gene TRBV5-1 combines with J gene TRBJ2-7; D is perhaps TRBD2 (6 bases). Germline lookup yields CDR1 SGHRS and CDR2 YFSETQ. This CDR3 contains 13 residues. Here the CDR3 DNA reads TGCGCCAGCAAATCAACTAGCTCCAACGAGCAGTACTTC. Amino acid sequence: CASKSTSSNEQYF. The entire variable domain, with the rest obtained from reference TRBV5-1 and TRBJ2-7, is as follows: KAGVTQTPRYLIKTRGQQVTLSCSPISGHRSVSWYQQTPGQGLQFLFEYFSETQRNKGNFPGRFSGRQFSNSRSEMNVSTLELGDSALYLCASKSTSSNEQYFGPGTRLTVT.

The V call is TRBV9, the J call TRBJ2-2; 10 bases match TRBD2. The CDR3 is made up of 17 amino acids. The germline CDR1 and CDR2 sequences are SGDLS and YYNGEE. V lost 6 bases and J lost 4; bases outside the gene matches: 12. CDR3 sequence: CASKGTSGLASTGELFF. As DNA, the CDR3 is TGTGCCAGCAAGGGGACATCGGGACTAGCGTCCACCGGGGAGCTGTTTTTT.

This clone has just one count. This sequence joins TRBV19 and TRBJ1-2; maybe TRBD1 (5 bases). V shed 7 bases and J shed 4 bases, with 19 bases lying between them. This CDR3 region has 15 residues. Germline CDR1 is LNHDA and CDR2 is SQIVND (reference sequence). CDR3 sequence: CASTPPLGDVYGYTF. The CDR3 DNA sequence: TGTGCCAGTACCCCCCCCTTAGGGGATGTCTATGGCTACACCTTC.

This chain joins TRBV5-6 and TRBJ2-1, with TRBD2 matching 9 bases. This CDR3 region has 15 residues. The V and J ends lost 1 base and 5 bases, in that order; junction bases with no gene match: 4. The germline V gene encodes CDR1 SGHDT and CDR2 YYEEEE. The CDR3 protein is CASSLSSGSHNEQFF. The CDR3 DNA follows: TGTGCCAGCAGCTTGAGTAGCGGGAGCCACAATGAGCAGTTCTTC.

V usage is TRBV28 and J usage is TRBJ2-2; 11 bases match TRBD2. CDR1 MDHEN and CDR2 SYDVKM come from the germline V gene. The CDR3 totals 16 residues. The trim removed 4 bases at V and 6 bases at J, leaving 7 bases unmatched. The CDR3 region is CASSSTSGSLSGELFF. In DNA, the CDR3 is TGTGCCAGCAGTTCTACTAGCGGGAGTTTATCCGGGGAGCTGTTTTTT.

J is TRBJ2-1 and V is TRBV27; D gene ambiguous. The CDR3 is 15 residues long. Germline values: CDR1 MNHEY, CDR2 SMNVEV (reference sequence). Trimming pared 3 bases from V and 3 bases from J, leaving 12 bases between. As DNA, the CDR3 is TGTGCCAGCAGTTTGACACGGGTGGTCTACAATGAGCAGTTCTTC. It encodes CASSLTRVVYNEQFF.

Remarks on this clone: Other DNA sequences within the sample encode an identical CDR3. The V call is TRBV28, the J call TRBJ1-1, with D unclear. V was clipped by 2 bases and J by 5 bases, with 6 bases between them. This CDR3 is 12 amino acids long. The germline CDR1 and CDR2 sequences are MDHEN and SYDVKM. The CDR3, as DNA: TGTGCCAGCAGTTTACAGGTGACTGAAGCTTTCTTT. The encoded protein is CASSLQVTEAFF. Looking up the rest from reference TRBV28 and TRBJ1-1 gives the full variable domain: DVKVTQSSRYLVKRTGEKVFLECVQDMDHENMFWYRQDPGLGLRLIYFSYDVKMKEKGDIPEGYSVSREKKERFSLILESASTNQTSMYLCASSLQVTEAFFGQGTRLTVV.

The chain uses TRBV15 and TRBJ1-5; no clear D gene. The V gene lost 0 bases and the J gene lost 6 bases, with 3 bases spanning the gap. CDR1 LNHNV and CDR2 YYDKDF come from the germline V gene (reference sequence). CDR3 length: 12 amino acids. CDR3 region: CATSRDSQPQHF. CDR3 bases: TGTGCCACCAGCAGAGATAGTCAGCCCCAGCATTTT.

The chain employs TRBV7-2 and TRBJ1-1; no reliable D call. The V gene lost 1 base and the J gene lost 0 bases, with 6 bases spanning the gap. The CDR3 covers 14 residues. In germline, CDR1 is SGHTA, CDR2 FQGNSA. CDR3 amino acids: CASSLVGMNTEAFF. CDR3 nucleotides: TGTGCCAGCAGCTTAGTAGGGATGAACACTGAAGCTTTCTTT.

The rearrangement joins TRBV11-2 to TRBJ1-1, with D unresolved. There are 15 residues in the CDR3. V was clipped by 0 bases and J by 0 bases, with 8 bases between them. CDR1 is SGHAT, CDR2 FQNNGV, per germline. The CDR3 DNA reads TGTGCCAGCAGCTTAGATCTGGTAATGAACACTGAAGCTTTCTTT. Its protein is CASSLDLVMNTEAFF. Filled out from reference TRBV11-2 and TRBJ1-1, the complete variable domain reads EAGVAQSPRYKIIEKRQSVAFWCNPISGHATLYWYQQILGQGPKLLIQFQNNGVVDDSQLPKDRFSAERLKGVDSTLKIQPAKLEDSAVYLCASSLDLVMNTEAFFGQGTRLTVV.

The chain couples TRBV6-1 to TRBJ1-1; no reliable D call. There are 13 residues in the CDR3. Germline CDR1 is MNHNS and CDR2 is SASEGT. Trimming pared 8 bases from V and 4 bases from J, leaving 14 bases between. CDR3 amino acids: CASSRAVATEAFF. The CDR3 coding sequence is TGTGCCAGCTCACGGGCCGTGGCCACTGAAGCTTTCTTT.

The chain employs TRBV7-3 and TRBJ2-1; D is possibly TRBD1 (6 bases). The CDR3 covers 15 residues. V was cut by 2 bases and J by 0 bases, with 8 bases left in between. Germline lookup yields CDR1 SGHTA and CDR2 FQGTGA. In nucleotides, the CDR3 is TGTGCCAGCAGCTTACGAGGGGGCTCCTACAATGAGCAGTTCTTC. Translation gives CASSLRGGSYNEQFF.

The chain combines TRBV15 with TRBJ1-2, with TRBD1 matching over 10 bases. There are 15 residues in the CDR3. Germline CDR1 is LNHNV and CDR2 is YYDKDF (reference sequence). V was clipped by 3 bases and J by 8 bases; unmatched bases: 9. In DNA, the CDR3 is TGTGCCACCAGCAGGGAATTGACAGGGGGCGCAGGCTACACCTTC. Protein sequence: CATSRELTGGAGYTF.

The V call is TRBV7-6, the J call TRBJ2-3, with 7 bases identical to TRBD1. This CDR3 comprises 13 residues. Per the germline V gene, CDR1 is SGHVS and CDR2 is FNYEAQ. Trimming took 8 bases from V and 4 from J; bases not matched to a gene: 6. CDR3 DNA: TGTGCCAGCGCAAAAGGACAGGCAGATACGCAGTATTTT. Protein: CASAKGQADTQYF.

The V gene is TRBV18, the J gene TRBJ1-2; D unresolved. V was pared by 0 bases and J by 4 bases, with 6 bases between. Germline CDR1 and CDR2: KGHSH and LQKENI. This CDR3 spans 13 amino acids. The CDR3 loop reads CASSPPRGYGYTF. The CDR3 DNA follows: TGTGCCAGCTCACCACCACGGGGCTATGGCTACACCTTC.

This clone was picked up one time. V is TRBV29-1 and J is TRBJ2-1, with 9 bases that match TRBD2. CDR3 length equals 14 residues. Trimming removed 7 bases from V and 0 bases from J; junction bases left unmatched: 4. Per germline, CDR1 SQVTM and CDR2 ANQGSEA. Here the CDR3 reads CSAPTSGSYNEQFF. The DNA for the CDR3 is TGCAGCGCACCGACTAGCGGCTCCTACAATGAGCAGTTCTTC.

J is TRBJ2-3 and V is TRBV19; D gene ambiguous. This CDR3 has 13 amino acids. CDR1 LNHDA and CDR2 SQIVND come from the germline V gene (reference sequence). Trimming stripped 3 bases from V and 6 bases from J, with 10 bases between. The chain's CDR3 is CASSIGIWDTQYF. DNA of the CDR3: TGTGCCAGTAGTATCGGCATCTGGGATACGCAGTATTTT.

The chain links TRBV28 to TRBJ1-2; possible D gene TRBD1, 6 bases. V was clipped by 5 bases and J by 4 bases, with 23 bases between them. Germline V gene data show CDR1 as MDHEN and CDR2 as SYDVKM. The CDR3 covers 17 residues. The CDR3 nucleotides read TGTGCCAGCAGTCCAACCCCAGGGACTGGAGGGGGCTATGGCTACACCTTC. Translating gives CASSPTPGTGGGYGYTF.